This T cell receptor (beta chain) was sequenced during a study of CD8 T cell repertoires and HIV-1 epitope variants. For the study at large: T cells were stimulated with Twenty-five Gag and Nef peptides separately. Enriched T cells were co-cultured with equal autologous T cell-negative cells.

Germline V CDR1 and CDR2: MNHNS, SASEGT. CDR3 length equals 12 residues. The V segment lost 8 bases and the J segment 9 bases; nucleotides outside the gene matches: 9. Regarding the study as a whole: No clonotypes responded to the TAALDMSHF plasma variant; about 5 recognized KF9, one HW9.

Measured with immunoSEQ multiplex PCR; TCRdb has only the in-frame clones, and not every one. Among approximately 5,000 clones, 67% were seen once, and the ten largest hold around 40%. This clone was observed a single time. Its antigen is not known. This clonotype was sampled from a male donor with HIV. V usage is TRBV6-1 and J usage is TRBJ2-5; 7 bases agree with TRBD2. The material sequenced was cultured CD8+ T cells derived from PBMCs. CDR3 in amino acids: CASFRGGSAQYF. The CDR3 nucleotides are TGTGCCAGCTTTAGGGGAGGGTCGGCCCAGTACTTC.